One and the same sample provided the 8 T cell receptor beta chains below, sequenced in a study of shared clonotypes between healthy human individuals. Sequenced by immunoSEQ multiplex PCR; TCRdb stores in-frame clones only, minus some. The sample yields about 1.5 million clones, 95% to 99% seen once. Material: naive CD4+ T cells sorted from blood. Subset described: CD45RA+ positively selected. The receptors derive from a man aged 25 to 40 in good health.

The genes are TRBV19 and TRBJ2-1; 8 bases are a match to TRBD2. Losses at the gene ends were 6 bases for V and 3 bases for J; bases not matched to a gene: 16. Germline V gene data show CDR1 as LNHDA and CDR2 as SQIVND (reference sequence). There are 18 residues in the CDR3. The DNA of the CDR3 is TGTGCCAGTAGCCCCCATAGGGGGAGCGGGAGATTCTACAATGAGCAGTTCTTC. Residues: CASSPHRGSGRFYNEQFF.

The DNA for the CDR3 is TGTGCCAGCAGCGTAGACCCCCGGGGCTCTGGAAACACCATATATTTT. Its translation is CASSVDPRGSGNTIYF. The rearrangement links TRBV9 to TRBJ1-3; D is uncertain. The CDR3 extends over 16 amino acids. Trimming left V 0 bases short and J 0 bases short, with 10 bases between. CDR1 is SGDLS and CDR2 is YYNGEE in the germline V gene.

The chain couples TRBV7-9 to TRBJ1-4, with a possible D match to TRBD1 (6 bases). CDR3 length equals 13 residues. Trimming left V 10 bases short and J 7 bases short, with 16 bases between. Germline loops: CDR1 SEHNR, CDR2 FQNEAQ (reference sequence). The CDR3 loop is CATNRGGGEKLFF. The CDR3 region has the DNA TGTGCCACCAATCGGGGAGGGGGTGAAAAACTGTTTTTT.

The rearrangement uses TRBV2 and TRBJ1-5, with TRBD1 matching over 9 bases. There are 12 residues in the CDR3. CDR1 and CDR2 (germline): SNHLY, FYNNEI. After removal of 6 bases from V and 11 bases from J, the junction contained 5 bases not matched to a gene. CDR3 bases: TGTGCCAGCAGCTCAGGGGACAGGGCCCAGCATTTT. As protein: CASSSGDRAQHF. Full variable domain (remainder filled in from reference TRBV2 and TRBJ1-5): EPEVTQTPSHQVTQMGQEVILRCVPISNHLYFYWYRQILGQKVEFLVSFYNNEISEKSEIFDDQFSVERPDGSNFTLKIRSTKLEDSAMYFCASSSGDRAQHFGDGTRLSIL.

The rearrangement joins TRBV28 to TRBJ1-5, with D possibly TRBD1 on 5 matching bases. Germline V gene data show CDR1 as MDHEN and CDR2 as SYDVKM. The CDR3 is made up of 12 amino acids. The ends were cut back, 11 bases at V and 4 bases at J, with 12 bases in the middle. CDR3 nucleotide sequence: TGTGCCCCCAGGGATAGGAATCAGCCCCAGCATTTT. Residues: CAPRDRNQPQHF.

The rearrangement uses TRBV19 and TRBJ2-2; either TRBD1 or TRBD2 may supply D (5 bases each). This CDR3 has 17 residues. Between the trimmed V and J ends, which lost 1 base and 2 bases, there was a span of 14 bases. Germline CDR1 and CDR2: LNHDA and SQIVND (reference sequence). The chain's CDR3 is CASSIGRVRGNTGELFF. For the CDR3, the DNA is TGTGCCAGTAGTATAGGGCGGGTAAGGGGAAACACCGGGGAGCTGTTTTTT. The full variable domain, completed using reference TRBV19 and TRBJ2-2, is DGGITQSPKYLFRKEGQNVTLSCEQNLNHDAMYWYRQDPGQGLRLIYYSQIVNDFQKGDIAEGYSVSREKKESFPLTVTSAQKNPTAFYLCASSIGRVRGNTGELFFGEGSRLTVL.

Details on this clone: One end of the junction is discordant with germline, which a read error may explain. This chain connects TRBV6-1 to TRBJ1-5; D remains unclear. Germline CDR1 is MNHNS and CDR2 is SASEGT. CDR3 length: 14 amino acids. CDR3 bases: TGTGCCAGCAATGAAGGGCCCACACTTTGGCCCCAGCATTTT. This sequence encodes CASNEGPTLWPQHF.

The chain employs TRBV14 and TRBJ1-5; D gene uncertain. The CDR3 loop spans 13 amino acids. The V and J ends lost 1 base and 4 bases respectively, with 5 bases between them. Germline values: CDR1 SGHDN, CDR2 FVKESK. In DNA form, the CDR3 reads TGTGCCAGCAGCCAAGCCCAGAATCAGCCCCAGCATTTT. Translating gives CASSQAQNQPQHF. The full variable domain, its missing parts supplied by reference TRBV14 and TRBJ1-5, is EAGVTQFPSHSVIEKGQTVTLRCDPISGHDNLYWYRRVMGKEIKFLLHFVKESKQDESGMPNNRFLAERTGGTYSTLKVQPAELEDSGVYFCASSQAQNQPQHFGDGTRLSIL.